This is a list of T cell receptor beta chains from one sample in a study of T cells in Graves' hyperthyroidism and ophthalmopathy. TCRdb used MiXCR to reprocess the multiplex PCR reads, holding one entry per CDR3 protein. Of about 59,000 distinct CDR3 sequences in the sample, about 50% are singletons; the top ten hold 2.5% to 4%. Sequences were obtained from blood. These receptors came from a woman aged 60-70 years with Graves' ophthalmopathy. Both conserved end residues are part of each CDR3. The order of the fields is clone size, V gene, D gene, J gene, CDR3 DNA, CDR3 protein. The D gene is left open where the match is weak. A row's size may be missing; if present it is once, few, many or a size class.

>many|TRBV25-1|TRBD2|TRBJ2-3
TGTGCCAGCAGCGATGTGCGGGGGGGGGACACAGATACGCAGTATTTT
CASSDVRGGDTDTQYF
>once|TRBV7-2|-|TRBJ1-2
TGTGCCAGCAGCTTAGTTGAGGGTTACACCTTC
CASSLVEGYTF
>once|TRBV5-1|-|TRBJ1-1
TGCGCCAGCAGCTTGGTAGCGAACACTGAAGCTTTCTTT
CASSLVANTEAFF
>-|TRBV14|TRBD1|TRBJ1-2
TGTGCCAGCAGCCAAGAAGGGCAGGGGGGATATAACTATGGCTACACCTTC
CASSQEGQGGYNYGYTF
>many|TRBV19|TRBD1|TRBJ1-4
TGTGCCAGTAGTTCCCCCGGGACAGGGGATGAAAAACTGTTTTTT
CASSSPGTGDEKLFF
>-|TRBV7-9|-|TRBJ2-7
TGTGCCAGTGCGGGAACGAATCTTCGGCGGACTAAGGGTAGCTACGAGCAGTACTTC
CASAGTNLRRTKGSYEQYF
>-|TRBV4-1|-|TRBJ1-1
TGCGCCAGCAGAGAGTATCGGGGGAACAGGGTGAGCACTGAAGCTTTCTTT
CASREYRGNRVSTEAFF
>-|TRBV19|-|TRBJ1-2
TGTGCCAGTAGTTTCCCCTCCGATTGGTCGTATGGCTACACCTTC
CASSFPSDWSYGYTF
>-|TRBV19|-|TRBJ2-2
TGTGCCAGTAGTAGGGACACCGGGGAGCTGTTTTTT
CASSRDTGELFF
>-|TRBV13|-|TRBJ2-1
TGTCCCAGCAGCTTTGAGGGACGCTACAATGAGCAGTTCTTC
CPSSFEGRYNEQFF
>-|TRBV7-8|TRBD2|TRBJ2-3
TGTGCCAGCAGCTTAGCGGGGTGGGGACTAGCGGGAGACAATGAGCAGTATTTT
CASSLAGWGLAGDNEQYF
>-|TRBV6-5|-|TRBJ1-6
TGTGCCAGCAGTCACCGGGGGGGGCGGGATTCACTCCTCCACTTT
CASSHRGGRDSLLHF
>few|TRBV28|-|TRBJ2-4
TGTGCCAGCAGTTTACCGATATCAGGGGAAAACATTCAGTACTTC
CASSLPISGENIQYF
>-|TRBV6-6|-|TRBJ1-3
TGTGCCAGCAGTTACGAACAGCTGGACACCATATACTTT
CASSYEQLDTIYF
>medium-sized|TRBV10-3|-|TRBJ2-1
TGTGCCATCAGTGAGCCTGTCGATGAGCAGTTCTTC
CAISEPVDEQFF
>once|TRBV9|TRBD2|TRBJ2-1
TGTGCCAGCAGCGTAGAGGTTAGCGGGGGCTCCTACAATGAGCAGTTCTTC
CASSVEVSGGSYNEQFF
>many|TRBV20-1|TRBD2|TRBJ2-5
TGCAGTGCTAGAGATCACCGGGGGGGCCAAGAGACCCAGTACTTC
CSARDHRGGQETQYF
>-|TRBV20-1|TRBD1|TRBJ2-1
TGCAGTGCTAACAGGGGACAGGGGGACTACAATGAGCAGTTCTTC
CSANRGQGDYNEQFF
>few|TRBV27|TRBD1|TRBJ2-4
TGTGCCAGCAGCACGACAGGGCCGTGTGAAAACATTCAGTACTTC
CASSTTGPCENIQYF
>-|TRBV5-5|-|TRBJ1-6
TGTGCCAGCAGCATCGGGACTGATAATTCACCCTTCCACTTT
CASSIGTDNSPFHF
>-|TRBV4-3|TRBD1|TRBJ2-2
TGCGCCAGCAGCCAAATCCTACTTAAGAGGACAGGGGGGACCAGGGAGCTGTTTTTT
CASSQILLKRTGGTRELFF
>many|TRBV12-1|-|TRBJ1-5
TGTGCCAGCAGTCCCCCTAGGGGTGGTACGGGTCAGCCCCAGCATTTT
CASSPPRGGTGQPQHF
>-|TRBV2|TRBD1|TRBJ2-3
TGTGCCAGCAGTAAGGGACAGGGAAGAGATACGCAGTATTTT
CASSKGQGRDTQYF
>-|TRBV6-4|TRBD1|TRBJ1-2
TGTGCCAGCAGTGACATAGGGGACAGGGATTTCTATGGCTACACCTTC
CASSDIGDRDFYGYTF
>-|TRBV28|-|TRBJ1-1
TGTGCCAGCGAGAGGGGGGGCGCGGGGAACACTGAAGCTTTCTTT
CASERGGAGNTEAFF
>many|TRBV11-3|TRBD2|TRBJ2-2
TGTGCCAGCAGCTTGGGCGGGAGGGGTGCCGGGGAGCTGTTTTTT
CASSLGGRGAGELFF
>-|TRBV5-1|TRBD1|TRBJ2-7
TGCGCCTGCAGCTTACAGGGGATGACTACCTACGAGCAGAACTTC
CACSLQGMTTYEQNF
>once|TRBV5-1|TRBD1|TRBJ1-6
TGCGCCAGCAGCCTCCTACAGGGGGCTGGGACAGATAATTCACCCCTCCACTTT
CASSLLQGAGTDNSPLHF
>-|TRBV2|-|TRBJ1-5
TGTGCCAGCAGTGAAGACCGATTATATAGCAATCAGCCCCAGCATTTT
CASSEDRLYSNQPQHF
>many|TRBV11-3|-|TRBJ2-1
TGTGCCAGCAGCCCCGGACTGAACAATGAGCAGTCCTTC
CASSPGLNNEQSF
>many|TRBV10-3|TRBD2|TRBJ2-1
TGTGCCATCAGTGTGGCGAGGGCGGGAGATGAGCAGTTCTTC
CAISVARAGDEQFF
>-|TRBV11-2|-|TRBJ1-2
TGTGCCAGCAGCTATACACTTCGGAGGGGTACGTATGGCTACACCTTC
CASSYTLRRGTYGYTF
>-|TRBV29-1|TRBD2|TRBJ2-3
TGCAGCGTTGAAATAGCGGGAGGGCCAACAGATACGCAGTATTTT
CSVEIAGGPTDTQYF
>-|TRBV7-2|-|TRBJ2-1
TGTGCCAGCAGCTTATCACAGGCATGGGGTAATGAGCAGTTCTTC
CASSLSQAWGNEQFF
>once|TRBV11-2|-|TRBJ2-3
TGTGCCAGCAGCTCCAGGGATACGCAGTATTTT
CASSSRDTQYF
>many|TRBV12-3/TRBV12-4|TRBD2|TRBJ2-3
TGTGCCAGCAGTCCGACTAGCGGGGGGCCCGTTTTT
CASSPTSGGPVF
>many|TRBV3-1|-|TRBJ1-6
TGTGCCAGCAGCCAAACAAGGGAAAATTCACCCCTCCACTTT
CASSQTRENSPLHF
>-|TRBV12-5|-|TRBJ2-3
TGTGCTAGTGGAACGGAGTTCCCCACAGATACGCGGTATTTT
CASGTEFPTDTRYF
>many|TRBV6-2/TRBV6-3|TRBD1|TRBJ2-5
TGTGCCAGCAGTTACCCCTGGACAGGGAACCAAGAGACCCAGTACTTC
CASSYPWTGNQETQYF
>many|TRBV2|-|TRBJ2-1
TGTGCCAGCACCCCGTTGAGGGGAAGAACCGATGAGCAGTTCTTC
CASTPLRGRTDEQFF